The rows below give T cell receptor beta chains drawn from one sample of a study of cytomegalovirus exposure and HLA in healthy donors. The data were produced by immunoSEQ multiplex PCR, yet TCRdb's version contains in-frame clones alone and is incomplete. The table lists around 190,000 clones, approximately 86% of them singletons. Sequenced input: PBMCs. The receptors shown here come from a woman under 40 in good health and CMV-seronegative. The CDR3 runs from the conserved cysteine through the conserved F or W.

V	J	CDR3
TRBV13	TRBJ2-5	CASSAGLQETQYF
TRBV28	TRBJ1-3	CASIPGGGLSGNTIYF
TRBV5-5	TRBJ2-3	CASSLAPGQGGPQYF
TRBV15	TRBJ2-7	CATSRAGDRGYEQYF
TRBV28	TRBJ1-1	CASTTGGEGNTEAFF
TRBV2	TRBJ2-7	CANSRDSFYEQYF
TRBV28	TRBJ1-5	CASTIRRYQPQHF
TRBV11-1	TRBJ2-1	CASSLGGRPNEQFF
TRBV7-8	TRBJ1-1	CASSSAGNTEAFF
TRBV5-4	TRBJ2-7	CASSRLAGAVSYEQYF
TRBV28	TRBJ1-2	CASSSPTQGLSFNYGYTF
TRBV15	TRBJ1-1	CATSREYPSGTEAFF
TRBV13	TRBJ2-7	CASSLRAESSAKNYEQYF
TRBV5-4	TRBJ2-3	CASSPTRDTQYF
TRBV6-1	TRBJ2-7	CASNLERLAPYEQYF
TRBV2	TRBJ2-5	CASILGLPVGTQYF
TRBV28	TRBJ1-2	CASSLPQASSGYTF
TRBV27	NA	CASSSRTGPYEQYF
TRBV7-6	TRBJ1-1	CASSLGQGGEAFF
TRBV10-2	TRBJ1-2	CASSETGSGYTF
TRBV5-1	TRBJ2-5	CASSLELAGSSGQETQYF
TRBV10-3	TRBJ2-7	CAISDGGLVNEQYF
TRBV7-2	TRBJ2-1	CASSLTAGDENEQFF